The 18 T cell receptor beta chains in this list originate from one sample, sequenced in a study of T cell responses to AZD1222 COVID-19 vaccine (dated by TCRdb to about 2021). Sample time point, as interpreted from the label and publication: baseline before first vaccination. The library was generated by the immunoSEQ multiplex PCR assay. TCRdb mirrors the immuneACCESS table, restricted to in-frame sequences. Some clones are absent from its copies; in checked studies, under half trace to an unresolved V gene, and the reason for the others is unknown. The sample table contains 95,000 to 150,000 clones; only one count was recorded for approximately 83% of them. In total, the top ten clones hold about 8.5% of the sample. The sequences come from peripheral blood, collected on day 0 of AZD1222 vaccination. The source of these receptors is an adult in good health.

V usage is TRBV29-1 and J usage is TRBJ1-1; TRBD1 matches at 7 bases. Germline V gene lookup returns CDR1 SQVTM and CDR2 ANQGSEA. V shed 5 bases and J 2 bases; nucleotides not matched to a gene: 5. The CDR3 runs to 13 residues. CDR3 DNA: TGCAGCGTTATGGGACAGACTAACACTGAAGCTTTCTTT. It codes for CSVMGQTNTEAFF.

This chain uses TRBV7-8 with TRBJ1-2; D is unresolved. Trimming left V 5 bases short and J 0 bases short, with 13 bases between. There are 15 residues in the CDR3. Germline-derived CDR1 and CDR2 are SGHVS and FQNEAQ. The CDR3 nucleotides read TGTGCCAGCAGCCCCCTAGCTACAGCTAACTATGGCTACACCTTC. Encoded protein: CASSPLATANYGYTF.

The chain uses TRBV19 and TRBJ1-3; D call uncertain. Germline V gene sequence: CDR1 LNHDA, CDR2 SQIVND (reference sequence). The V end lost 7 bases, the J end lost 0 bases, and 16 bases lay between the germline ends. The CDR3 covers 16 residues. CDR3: CASTELRAFSGNTIYF. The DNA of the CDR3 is TGTGCCAGTACCGAACTTCGGGCCTTCTCTGGAAACACCATATATTTT.

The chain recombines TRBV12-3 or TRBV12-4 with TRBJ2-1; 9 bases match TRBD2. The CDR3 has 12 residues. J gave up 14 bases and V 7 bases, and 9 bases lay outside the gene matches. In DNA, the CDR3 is TGTGCCAGCACCTCCGCCGGGACTAGCAAGTTCTTC. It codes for CASTSAGTSKFF.

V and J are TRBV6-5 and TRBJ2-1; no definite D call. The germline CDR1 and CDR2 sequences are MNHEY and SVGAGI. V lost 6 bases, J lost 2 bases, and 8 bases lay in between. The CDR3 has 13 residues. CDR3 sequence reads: CASRDGPYNEQFF. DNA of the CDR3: TGTGCCAGCAGGGACGGACCCTACAATGAGCAGTTCTTC.

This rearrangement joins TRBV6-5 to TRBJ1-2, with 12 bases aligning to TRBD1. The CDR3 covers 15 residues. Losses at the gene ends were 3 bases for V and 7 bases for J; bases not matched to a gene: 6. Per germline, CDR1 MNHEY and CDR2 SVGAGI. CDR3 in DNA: TGTGCCAGCAGTTATCCGGGACAGGGGGCTAGTGGCTACACCTTC. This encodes CASSYPGQGASGYTF.

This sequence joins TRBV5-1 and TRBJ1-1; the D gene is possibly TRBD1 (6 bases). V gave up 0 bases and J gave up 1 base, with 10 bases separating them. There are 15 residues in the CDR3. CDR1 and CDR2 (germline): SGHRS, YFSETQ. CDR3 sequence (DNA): TGCGCCAGCAGCTTGGAGGCAGGGGAGAACACTGAAGCTTTCTTT. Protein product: CASSLEAGENTEAFF.

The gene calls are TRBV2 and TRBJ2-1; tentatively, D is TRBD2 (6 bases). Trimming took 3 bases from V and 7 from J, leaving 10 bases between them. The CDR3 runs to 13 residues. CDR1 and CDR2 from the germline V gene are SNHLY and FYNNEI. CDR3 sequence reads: CASSDVEGNEQFF. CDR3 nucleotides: TGTGCCAGCAGTGACGTGGAGGGTAATGAGCAGTTCTTC.

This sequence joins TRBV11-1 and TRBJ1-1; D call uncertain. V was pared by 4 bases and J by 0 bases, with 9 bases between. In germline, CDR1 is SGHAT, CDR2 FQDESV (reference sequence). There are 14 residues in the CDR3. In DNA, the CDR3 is TGTGCCAGCAGCTACGCACTGCTGAACACTGAAGCTTTCTTT. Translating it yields CASSYALLNTEAFF.

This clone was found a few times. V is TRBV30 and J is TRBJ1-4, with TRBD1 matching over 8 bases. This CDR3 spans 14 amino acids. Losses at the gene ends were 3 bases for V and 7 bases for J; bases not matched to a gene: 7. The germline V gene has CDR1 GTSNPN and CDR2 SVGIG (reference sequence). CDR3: CAWSPGTGSEKLFF. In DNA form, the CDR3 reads TGTGCCTGGAGCCCCGGGACAGGTAGTGAAAAACTGTTTTTT.

CDR3 sequence reads: CAIRGGIGEGRNYEQYF. CDR3 in DNA: TGTGCCATCAGAGGGGGGATCGGGGAGGGCCGCAACTACGAGCAGTACTTC. The chain couples TRBV10-3 to TRBJ2-7; D may be TRBD2 (7 bases). Trimming removed 6 bases from V and 3 bases from J, with 24 bases in between. CDR3 length: 17 amino acids. Germline values: CDR1 ENHRY, CDR2 SYGVKD.

Written as DNA, the CDR3 is TGTGCCAGCAGTTTGCCCGGGACAGGGAACACTGAAGCTTTCTTT. Its protein product is CASSLPGTGNTEAFF. The V and J genes are TRBV28 and TRBJ1-1, with TRBD1 matching 8 bases. CDR1 is MDHEN, CDR2 SYDVKM, per germline. V was pared by 3 bases and J by 1 base, with 4 bases of the junction left unmatched. The CDR3 loop spans 15 amino acids.

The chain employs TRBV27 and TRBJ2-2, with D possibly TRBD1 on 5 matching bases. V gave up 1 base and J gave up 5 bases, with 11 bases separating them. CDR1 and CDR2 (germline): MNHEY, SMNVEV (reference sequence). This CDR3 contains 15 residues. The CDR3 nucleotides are TGTGCCAGCAGTTTATTGGGGCGCGGTACCGGGGAGCTGTTTTTT. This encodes CASSLLGRGTGELFF.

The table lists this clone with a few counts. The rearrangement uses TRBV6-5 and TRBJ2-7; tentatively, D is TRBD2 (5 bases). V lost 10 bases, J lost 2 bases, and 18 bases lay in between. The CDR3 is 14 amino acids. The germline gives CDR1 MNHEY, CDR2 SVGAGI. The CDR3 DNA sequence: TGTGCCATTCTCCGGGGTTTCGACCCCTACGAGCAGTACTTC. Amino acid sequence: CAILRGFDPYEQYF.

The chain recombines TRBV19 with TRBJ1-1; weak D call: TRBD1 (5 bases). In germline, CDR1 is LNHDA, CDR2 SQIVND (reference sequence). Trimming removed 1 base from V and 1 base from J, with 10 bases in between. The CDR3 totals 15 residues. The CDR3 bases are TGTGCCAGTAGTATAGGGCAGGGCGGGAACACTGAAGCTTTCTTT. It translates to CASSIGQGGNTEAFF.

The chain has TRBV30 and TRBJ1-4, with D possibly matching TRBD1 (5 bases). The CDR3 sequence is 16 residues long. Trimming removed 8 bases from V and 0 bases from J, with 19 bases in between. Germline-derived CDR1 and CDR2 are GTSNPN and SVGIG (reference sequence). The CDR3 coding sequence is TGTGCCGGCCGGGACCCGACTCGTTCAACTAATGAAAAACTGTTTTTT. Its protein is CAGRDPTRSTNEKLFF.

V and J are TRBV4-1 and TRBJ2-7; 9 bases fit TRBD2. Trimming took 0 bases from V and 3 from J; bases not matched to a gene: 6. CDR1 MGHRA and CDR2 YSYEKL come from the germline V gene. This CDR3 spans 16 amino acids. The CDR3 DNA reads TGCGCCAGCAGCCAAGATAAGTCGACTAGCGGCTACGAGCAGTACTTC. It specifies CASSQDKSTSGYEQYF.

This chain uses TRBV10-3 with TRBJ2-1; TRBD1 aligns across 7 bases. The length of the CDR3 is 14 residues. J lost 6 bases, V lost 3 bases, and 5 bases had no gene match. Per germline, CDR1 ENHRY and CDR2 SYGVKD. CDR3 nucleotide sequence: TGTGCCATCAGTGATAGGACAGGCACCAATGAGCAGTTCTTC. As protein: CAISDRTGTNEQFF.